These 7 T cell receptor beta chains came from one sample sequenced in a study of human T cells and chemical hapten exposure. TCRdb itself ran the RACE reads through MiXCR, one entry per CDR3 protein. Here the sample spans 180,000 or so distinct CDR3 sequences, 24% being singletons. Time point of the sample: patch test 3, about 24 weeks after DPC sensitization. Specified treatment: therapeutic diphenylcyclopropenone sensitization with weekly scalp DPC. Sample: whole blood, taken in connection with sensitization to the hapten diphenylcyclopropenone (DPC). These receptors all come from a woman in her forties with alopecia areata. Some clones in this sample may be carry-over from other donors' samples.

The chain carries TRBV20-1 and TRBJ2-3; TRBD1 matches at 10 bases. The junction had 9 bases not matched to a gene; V was cut back by 6 bases and J by 6 bases. The CDR3 totals 14 residues. Per the germline V gene, CDR1 is DFQATT and CDR2 is SNEGSKA (reference sequence). DNA for the CDR3: TGCAGTGCCCCACGACAGGGGGCCCCCGATACGCAGTATTTT. Its protein is CSAPRQGAPDTQYF.

This clonotype was seen many times. The V and J genes are TRBV27 and TRBJ1-1; D ambiguous. The ends were cut back, 6 bases at V and 2 bases at J, with 7 bases in the middle. The CDR3 extends over 12 amino acids. Germline lookup yields CDR1 MNHEY and CDR2 SMNVEV (reference sequence). As DNA, the CDR3 is TGTGCCAGCAGAGAGGATAACACTGAAGCTTTCTTT. Translation: CASREDNTEAFF.

The rearrangement joins TRBV6-2 or TRBV6-3 to TRBJ1-1, with D hard to call. Looked up from germline, CDR1 is MNHEY and CDR2 is SVGEGT. The length of the CDR3 is 11 residues. V was cut by 0 bases and J by 4 bases, with 0 bases left in between. The CDR3 is CASSYSTEAFF. The CDR3 DNA reads TGTGCCAGCAGTTACTCCACTGAAGCTTTCTTT.

The CDR3 loop is CASSYGLTVYNEQFF. DNA of the CDR3: TGTGCCAGCAGTTACGGGCTCACAGTCTACAATGAGCAGTTCTTC. The chain has TRBV6-5 and TRBJ2-1; D uncertain. The CDR3 has 15 amino acids. Germline V gene lookup returns CDR1 MNHEY and CDR2 SVGAGI. Trimming took 2 bases from V and 3 from J, leaving 11 bases between them.

This clonotype was counted a few times. This sequence joins TRBV2 and TRBJ2-2; D remains ambiguous. CDR1 is SNHLY, CDR2 FYNNEI, per germline. The CDR3 sequence is 14 residues long. Trimming took 9 bases from V and 6 from J, leaving 17 bases between them. The CDR3, as DNA: TGTGCCAGTAACGACGGATACCGCGCCGGGGAGCTGTTTTTT. Its protein is CASNDGYRAGELFF.

This clonotype was counted only a few times. The V gene is TRBV3-1, the J gene TRBJ1-1; D might be TRBD1 (5 bases). The CDR3 contains 14 residues. Germline V lookup: CDR1 LGHDT, CDR2 YNNKEL (reference sequence). Trimming removed 4 bases from V and 4 bases from J, with 13 bases in between. CDR3 bases: TGTGCCAGCAGCCCCCTCATGAGGGGCACTGAAGCTTTCTTT. This encodes CASSPLMRGTEAFF.

This clonotype was detected a few times. The chain employs TRBV5-1 and TRBJ2-3; the match to TRBD1 covers 10 bases. The CDR3 runs to 16 residues. CDR1 and CDR2 (germline): SGHRS, YFSETQ. V was clipped by 3 bases and J by 0 bases; unmatched bases: 4. The DNA for the CDR3 is TGCGCCAGCAGCTGGGGGACAGGGGTGAGCACAGATACGCAGTATTTT. Residues: CASSWGTGVSTDTQYF.